This TCR beta chain was captured in a study of cytomegalovirus exposure and HLA in healthy donors. Looking at the study overall: Clustering assigned 70% to 90% of the approximately 400 genotyped donors to the Caucasian-associated ancestry cluster. The study, taken as a whole, reports: In a later analysis, donors in an Asian-associated ancestry cluster reportedly had fewer N-insertions in productive TCRs than the cohort mean. Later analysis found that TCR beta chains associated with HLA were more clonally expanded than other, equally common chains.

13 Jbeta primers and 60 Vbeta primers were used for the PCR. TCRdb's table, derived via immunoSEQ multiplex PCR, lists solely in-frame clones and lacks some. The sample includes 70,000 to 90,000 clones, 84% of them seen just once. This clone was seen a single time. No antigen is known for it. All the people who gave samples were healthy bone marrow donors. Trimming took 1 base from V and 5 from J, leaving 8 bases between them. Germline V lookup: CDR1 SGHNT, CDR2 YENEEA. This CDR3 has 13 residues. Material for sequencing was PBMCs. The chain has TRBV11-3 and TRBJ1-1; D remains unclear. The sequence was obtained from a man between 70 and 80 years old in good health and CMV-seropositive. The CDR3 loop reads CASSLGRETEAFF. In DNA, the CDR3 is TGTGCCAGCAGCTTAGGGAGGGAGACTGAAGCTTTCTTT.